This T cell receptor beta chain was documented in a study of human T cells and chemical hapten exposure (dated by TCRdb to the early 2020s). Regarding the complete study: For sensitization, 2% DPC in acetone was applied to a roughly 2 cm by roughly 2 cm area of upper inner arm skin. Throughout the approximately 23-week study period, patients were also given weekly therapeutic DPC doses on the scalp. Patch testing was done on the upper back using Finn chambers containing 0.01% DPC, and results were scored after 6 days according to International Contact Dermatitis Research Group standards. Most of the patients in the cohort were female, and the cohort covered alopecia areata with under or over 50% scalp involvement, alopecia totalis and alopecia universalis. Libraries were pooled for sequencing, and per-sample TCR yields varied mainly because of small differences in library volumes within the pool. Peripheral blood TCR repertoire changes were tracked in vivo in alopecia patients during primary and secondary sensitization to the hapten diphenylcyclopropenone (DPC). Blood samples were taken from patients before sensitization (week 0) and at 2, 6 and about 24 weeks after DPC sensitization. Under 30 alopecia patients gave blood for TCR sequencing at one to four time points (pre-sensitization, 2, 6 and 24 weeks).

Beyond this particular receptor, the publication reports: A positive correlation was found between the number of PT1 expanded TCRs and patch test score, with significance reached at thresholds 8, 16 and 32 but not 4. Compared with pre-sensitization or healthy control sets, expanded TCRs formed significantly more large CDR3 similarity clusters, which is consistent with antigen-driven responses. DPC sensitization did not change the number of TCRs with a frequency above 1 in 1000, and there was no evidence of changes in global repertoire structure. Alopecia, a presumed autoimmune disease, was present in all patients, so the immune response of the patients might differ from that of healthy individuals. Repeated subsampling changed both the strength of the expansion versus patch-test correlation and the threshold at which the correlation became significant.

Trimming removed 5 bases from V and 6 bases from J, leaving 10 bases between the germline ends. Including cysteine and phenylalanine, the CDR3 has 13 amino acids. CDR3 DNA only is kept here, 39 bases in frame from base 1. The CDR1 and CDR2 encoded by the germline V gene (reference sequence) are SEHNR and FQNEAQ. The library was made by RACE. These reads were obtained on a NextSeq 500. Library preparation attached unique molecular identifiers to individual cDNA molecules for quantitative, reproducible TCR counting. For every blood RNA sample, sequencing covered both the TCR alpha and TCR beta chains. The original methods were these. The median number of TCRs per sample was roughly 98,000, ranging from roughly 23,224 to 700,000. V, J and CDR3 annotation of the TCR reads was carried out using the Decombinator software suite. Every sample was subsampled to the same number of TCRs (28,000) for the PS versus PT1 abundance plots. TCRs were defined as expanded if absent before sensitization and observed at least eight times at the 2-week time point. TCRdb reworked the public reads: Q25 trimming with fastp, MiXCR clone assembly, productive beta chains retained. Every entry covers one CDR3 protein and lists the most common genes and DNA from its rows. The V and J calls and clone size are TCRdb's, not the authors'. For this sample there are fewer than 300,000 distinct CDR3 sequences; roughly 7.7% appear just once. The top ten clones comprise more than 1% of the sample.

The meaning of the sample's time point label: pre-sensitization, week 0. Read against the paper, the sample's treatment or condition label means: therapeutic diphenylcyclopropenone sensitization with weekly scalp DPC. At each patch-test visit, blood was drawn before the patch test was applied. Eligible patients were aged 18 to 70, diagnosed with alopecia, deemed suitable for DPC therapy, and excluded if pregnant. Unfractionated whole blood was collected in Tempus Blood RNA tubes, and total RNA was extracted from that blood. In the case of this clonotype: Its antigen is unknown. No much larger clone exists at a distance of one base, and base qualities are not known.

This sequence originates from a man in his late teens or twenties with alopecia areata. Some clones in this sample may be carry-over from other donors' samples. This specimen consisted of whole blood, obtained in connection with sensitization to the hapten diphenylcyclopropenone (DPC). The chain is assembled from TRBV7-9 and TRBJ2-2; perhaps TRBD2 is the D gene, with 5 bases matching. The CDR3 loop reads CASSRWTPGELFF. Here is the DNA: TGTGCCAGCAGCCGCTGGACTCCCGGGGAGCTGTTTTTT.